This T cell receptor (beta chain) was found in a study of T-cell reconstitution after alpha-beta-depleted transplantation in children. The authors prepared the TCRbeta library with unique molecular identifiers. TCRdb reanalysed the PCR reads using MiXCR and keeps one entry per CDR3 protein. The sample includes 450,000 to 600,000 distinct CDR3 sequences, approximately 30% seen only once; the top ten take approximately 2.3%. The clonotype originates from a human donor who donated a stem cell graft to a child with aplastic anemia. This material consisted of PBMCs from the stem cell graft donor, taken from the stem cell graft.

The CDR3 DNA reads as TGCGCCAGCAGCCAAGATGGCAGGGAAGGTTCACCCCTCCACTTT. This translates into CASSQDGREGSPLHF. This sequence joins TRBV4-1 and TRBJ1-6; possibly TRBD1 for D (5 bases). Looked up from germline, CDR1 is MGHRA and CDR2 is YSYEKL. There are 15 residues in the CDR3. Between the trimmed V and J ends, which lost 0 bases and 9 bases, there was a span of 12 bases.